The present TCR beta chain was sequenced within a study of T cell responses to AZD1222 COVID-19 vaccine. TCRdb keeps only in-frame clones here, not all; method: immunoSEQ multiplex PCR. This sample has just under 85,000 clones, with approximately 87% found just once. The clonotype comes from an adult in good health. Source: peripheral blood, taken on day 0 of AZD1222 vaccination.

The CDR3 coding sequence is TGTGCCAGCAGTTTCTTGGCAGCGGGCACCTACGAGCAGTACTTC. Its translation is CASSFLAAGTYEQYF. This chain joins TRBV27 and TRBJ2-7; the D gene is possibly TRBD2 (6 bases). Trimming left V 3 bases short and J 2 bases short, with 14 bases between. This CDR3 is built from 15 residues. CDR1 MNHEY and CDR2 SMNVEV come from the germline V gene (reference sequence).